This T cell receptor (beta chain) stems from a study of T cell responses to AZD1222 COVID-19 vaccine (dated by TCRdb to the early 2020s). In the study overall: TCR sequencing was performed for approximately 240 trial participants, of whom approximately 200 were given two doses of AZD1222 and approximately 26 were given two doses of MenACWY control vaccine. Enrollment into the trials was organized by age into subgroups of 18-55, 56-69 and 70-plus years, and those subgroups contained about 160, 30 and 59 TCR-sequenced participants, respectively. Overall results and qualifications from the work: The vaccine-associated CD4 TCRs covered the entire spike protein, and the dominant responses fell in regions 160-218 and 743-854. Spike-specific TCR breadth and depth rose significantly after two AZD1222 doses compared with day 0 and with MenACWY recipients. Conclusions about previously exposed vaccinees are limited, since just six AZD1222 recipients were seropositive for SARS-CoV-2 at baseline. Participants were mostly white British and included more females than males, and it was suggested by the authors that clonal diversity may have been underestimated. Reportedly, almost half of the unique spike-specific TCRs recognized epitopes lying outside the regions that are mutated in the B.1.351 and B.1.1.7 variants. Because no day 14 peak-response samples were available, repertoires were characterized only after the peak T cell response. In the small 56-69-year group, the increase in depth fell short of significance, most likely because of low power.

This clone was detected once. There is no known antigen for this receptor. Nothing much larger sits one base from this clone, and base qualities are not available. Reading the label with the study, this specimen's time point is: baseline before first vaccination. Per the publication, the treatment or condition label means: meningococcal conjugate vaccine given as trial control. Samples from vaccinated people were obtained from the UK trials COV001 and COV002, which included a single-blind randomized controlled phase 2/3 trial of AZD1222 (ChAdOx1 nCoV-19) in healthy adults. For TCRbeta chain sequencing, PBMC samples from trial participants were taken at day 0 and at day 28 after the second dose. Trimming removed 2 bases from V and 2 bases from J; the gene matches leave 3 bases unexplained. CDR1 SGHTA and CDR2 FQGNSA were looked up in the germline V gene. Spanning cysteine to phenylalanine, the CDR3 consists of 14 amino acids. Here the CDR3 DNA is all that survives: 42 bases in frame from base 1.

The CDR3 regions of human TCRbeta chains were analyzed by immunosequencing. Per the original workflow: TCRs in the repertoires were compared against a reference library of SARS-CoV-2-specific TCRs that had been generated with the MIRA antigen-specificity platform. Breadth was defined as the fraction of unique TCRs that were SARS-CoV-2-associated. Depth was defined as the fraction of total T cells that were SARS-CoV-2-associated. Each spike-specific TCR was assigned to its reactive spike region and to a CD4 or CD8 class using the MIRA data. Log10-transformed breadth and depth values were compared by one-way ANOVA with Sidak's multiple comparisons tests. Entries here come from immuneACCESS through TCRdb and include only in-frame sequences with V and J called. Some clones fail to appear in such tables; in the studies checked, an unresolved V gene covers under half of the shortfall, and the cause of the remainder is unknown. That table gives V, J and clone size, and the DNA gave D and trimming. Here the sample has about 150,000 clones; approximately 88% occur a single time. The biggest ten clones account for 3% to 3.5% of the sample.

The TCR comes from an adult in good health. The rearranged segments are TRBV7-2 and TRBJ2-7; 7 central bases correspond to TRBD2. Material: peripheral blood, obtained on day 0 of MenACWY control vaccination. The DNA is TGTGCCAGCAGCTTACGGGGGACTACCTACGAGCAGTACTTC. It encodes CASSLRGTTYEQYF.